The sequence of this T cell receptor (beta chain) was determined in a study of T cells in Graves' hyperthyroidism and ophthalmopathy. RNA transcripts provided the source from which TCR beta CDR3 regions were amplified. A set of HTBI primers served as the primers for a first-round RT-PCR of the TCR CDR3. A single record per CDR3 protein comes from TCRdb applying MiXCR to the multiplex PCR reads. The table shows under 550,000 distinct CDR3 sequences, with roughly 13% occurring only once. There are 15 residues in the CDR3. V was shortened by 2 bases and J by 5 bases, with 13 bases between the two germline ends. CDR1 and CDR2 from the germline V gene are KGHSH and LQKENI.

The rearrangement uses TRBV18 and TRBJ2-1; D uncertain. This sequence originates from a woman between 18 and 29 years old with Graves' hyperthyroidism. The sequenced material came from blood. CDR3 loop: CASSPSLLRDNEQFF. CDR3 coding DNA: TGTGCCAGCTCACCATCGCTTCTACGAGACAATGAGCAGTTCTTC.